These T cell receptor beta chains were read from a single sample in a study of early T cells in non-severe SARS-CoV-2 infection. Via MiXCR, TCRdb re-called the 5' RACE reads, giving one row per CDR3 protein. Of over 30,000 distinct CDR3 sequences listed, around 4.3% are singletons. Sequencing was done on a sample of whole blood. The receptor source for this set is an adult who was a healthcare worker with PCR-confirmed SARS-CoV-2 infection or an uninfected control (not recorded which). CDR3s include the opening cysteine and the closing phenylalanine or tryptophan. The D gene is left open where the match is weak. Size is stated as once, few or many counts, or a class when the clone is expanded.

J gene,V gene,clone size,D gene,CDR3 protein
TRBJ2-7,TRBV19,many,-,CASSINPDYEQYF
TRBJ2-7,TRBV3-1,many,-,CASSQGNGAEQYF
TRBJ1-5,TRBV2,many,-,CASSELLLDQPQHF
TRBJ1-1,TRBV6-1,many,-,CASSEAGSPTEAFF
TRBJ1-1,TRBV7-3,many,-,CASRKDRTTEAFF
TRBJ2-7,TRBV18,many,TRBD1,CASSPPGQFHEQYF
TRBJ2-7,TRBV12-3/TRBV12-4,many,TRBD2,CASSTGTTEQYF
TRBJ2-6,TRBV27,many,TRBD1,CASSLRRRGHGANVLTF
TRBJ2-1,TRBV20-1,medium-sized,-,CSARDLASSYNEQFF
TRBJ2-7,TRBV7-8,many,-,CASSLSQGYEQYF
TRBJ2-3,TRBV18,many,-,CASSPDTTDTQYF
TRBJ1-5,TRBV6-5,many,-,CASSWRGGNQPQHF
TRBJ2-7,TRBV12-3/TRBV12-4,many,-,CASTVAHLDEQYF
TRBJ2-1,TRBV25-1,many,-,CARGGGARNEQFF
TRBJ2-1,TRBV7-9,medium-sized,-,CASSLLYNEQFF
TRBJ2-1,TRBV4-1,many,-,CASKGGPDEQFF
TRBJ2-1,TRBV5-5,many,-,CASSLGPENNEQFF
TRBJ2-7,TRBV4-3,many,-,CASSQEGGQFPAGEQYF
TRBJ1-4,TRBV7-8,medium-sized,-,CASSLRGRGAPNEKLFF
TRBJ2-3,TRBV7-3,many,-,CASSPEGQPTDTQYF
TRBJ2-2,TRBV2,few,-,CASSDSPSTGELFF
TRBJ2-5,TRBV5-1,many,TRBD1,CASSLGDRDIETQYF
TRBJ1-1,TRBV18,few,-,CASSPRTENTEAFF
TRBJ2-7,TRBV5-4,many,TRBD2,CASSLGSGNYEQYF
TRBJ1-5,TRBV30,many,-,CAWGGRGVQPQHF
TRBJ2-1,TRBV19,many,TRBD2,CATRLAGLRADEQFF
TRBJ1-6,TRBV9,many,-,CASSVEGNQRGSPLHF
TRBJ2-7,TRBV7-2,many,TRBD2,CASSLETSGSIPYEQYF